The rows below give T cell receptor beta chains drawn from one sample of a study of cytomegalovirus exposure and HLA in healthy donors. TCRdb's table, derived via immunoSEQ multiplex PCR, lists solely in-frame clones and lacks some. The sample consists of approximately 160,000 clones, about 77% of them appearing once. Sequenced input: PBMCs. All receptors come from a man aged 18 to 30 in good health and CMV-seropositive. Both conserved end residues are part of each CDR3. Each record gives: J gene, V gene, D gene, clone size, CDR3 protein, CDR3 DNA. The D gene is left open where the match is weak. Clone size is shown for a subset of rows, as once, few, many or a class of expanded clone.

TRBJ1-1	TRBV5-1	TRBD1	-	CASSLDTGVAFF	TGCGCCAGCAGCTTGGATACAGGGGTAGCTTTCTTT
TRBJ1-2	TRBV27	TRBD1	-	CASRWRTGGGGYTF	TGTGCCAGCAGGTGGCGGACAGGGGGCGGCGGCTACACCTTC
TRBJ1-1	TRBV15	-	few	CATSRDSQNTEAFF	TGTGCCACCAGCAGAGATAGCCAGAACACTGAAGCTTTCTTT
TRBJ2-1	TRBV9	TRBD2	-	CASSVAGRGLAGVGEQFF	TGTGCCAGCAGCGTAGCCGGACGTGGGCTAGCGGGAGTTGGTGAGCAGTTCTTC
TRBJ1-2	TRBV4-1	-	once	CASSQDGGRENYGYTF	TGCGCCAGCAGCCAAGATGGTGGCAGGGAAAACTATGGCTACACCTTC
TRBJ2-1	TRBV4-3	-	-	CASSQDSSGNEQFF	TGCGCCAGCAGCCAAGATAGTTCGGGGAATGAGCAGTTCTTC
TRBJ2-1	TRBV28	TRBD2	-	CASTSGRAGEQFF	TGTGCCAGCACTAGCGGGAGGGCCGGTGAGCAGTTCTTC
TRBJ1-2	TRBV29-1	-	-	CSVVSGNYGYTF	TGCAGCGTTGTTTCAGGGAACTATGGCTACACCTTC
TRBJ2-3	TRBV27	-	-	CASSLVTPSADTQYF	TGTGCCAGCAGTTTGGTGACCCCTAGCGCAGATACGCAGTATTTT
TRBJ2-3	TRBV27	TRBD2	-	CASSTDMGLAGNTQYF	TGTGCCAGCAGTACCGACATGGGACTAGCGGGAAATACGCAGTATTTT
TRBJ1-2	TRBV6-4	TRBD1	-	CASSVVPGQGFDGYTF	TGTGCCAGCAGTGTTGTCCCGGGACAGGGCTTCGATGGCTACACCTTC
TRBJ2-7	TRBV28	-	few	CASSLPEDYEQYF	TGTGCCAGCAGTTTACCAGAAGACTACGAGCAGTACTTC
TRBJ1-4	TRBV28	-	-	CASSLSGATNEKLFF	TGTGCCAGCAGTTTATCGGGGGCAACTAATGAAAAACTGTTTTTT
TRBJ2-7	TRBV18	TRBD1	-	CASSPRTGRRDEQYF	TGTGCCAGCTCACCGCGGACAGGGAGGAGGGACGAGCAGTACTTC
TRBJ2-7	TRBV7-9	-	-	CASSSPRSYEQYF	TGTGCCAGCAGCTCCCCGCGGTCCTACGAGCAGTACTTC
TRBJ1-1	TRBV7-9	-	-	CASSPRDTRTDTEAFF	TGTGCCAGCAGCCCCCGGGACACCAGGACTGACACTGAAGCTTTCTTT
TRBJ2-2	TRBV4-3	-	-	CASSQGRWPAGPGELFF	TGCGCCAGCAGCCAAGGCCGGTGGCCAGCGGGTCCGGGGGAGCTGTTTTTT
TRBJ2-7	TRBV5-4	TRBD1	-	CASRRTPGQGKGDEQYF	TGTGCCAGCAGGCGAACTCCGGGACAGGGTAAAGGGGACGAGCAGTACTTC
TRBJ2-7	TRBV5-1	TRBD1	few	CASSFQGQGNSEQYF	TGCGCCAGCAGCTTTCAGGGACAGGGTAATTCCGAGCAGTACTTC
TRBJ1-2	TRBV6-1	-	-	CASSGGYGRSYGYTF	TGTGCCAGCAGTGGGGGCTATGGGAGGTCCTATGGCTACACCTTC
TRBJ2-7	TRBV29-1	-	-	CSASTRFYEQYF	TGCAGCGCCTCGACTAGATTCTACGAGCAGTACTTC
TRBJ1-1	TRBV9	-	few	CASSVASGNTEAFF	TGTGCCAGCAGCGTAGCTAGCGGGAACACTGAAGCTTTCTTT
TRBJ1-3	TRBV30	-	once	CACPHTGSGNTIYF	TGTGCCTGTCCCCACACAGGCTCTGGAAACACCATATATTTT
TRBJ2-5	TRBV7-7	TRBD2	-	CASSPLVVAGPVRVSQYF	TGTGCTAGCAGCCCCCTGGTGGTAGCGGGCCCAGTAAGAGTTTCCCAGTACTTC
TRBJ2-5	TRBV5-1	-	-	CASSLAWLETQYF	TGCGCCAGCAGCTTGGCGTGGCTAGAGACCCAGTACTTC
TRBJ2-7	TRBV7-8	TRBD1	-	CASSASTGGGYEQYF	TGTGCCAGCAGCGCCTCGACAGGGGGCGGCTACGAGCAGTACTTC
TRBJ2-1	TRBV5-1	-	-	CASNPGLWGSHEQFF	TGCGCCAGCAACCCCGGACTATGGGGAAGCCATGAGCAGTTCTTC
TRBJ1-4	TRBV5-5	TRBD1	-	CASSLSTGEKLFF	TGTGCCAGCAGCTTGTCGACAGGGGAAAAACTGTTTTTT
TRBJ2-7	TRBV11-1	-	-	CASSLASVTLYEQYF	TGTGCCAGCAGCTTGGCTAGCGTCACCCTCTACGAGCAGTACTTC
TRBJ1-2	TRBV5-6	-	-	CASSLNGADYGYTF	TGTGCCAGCAGCTTGAATGGGGCTGATTACGGCTACACCTTC
TRBJ2-7	TRBV2	TRBD2	-	CASMSGSYEQYF	TGTGCCAGCATGAGCGGGAGCTACGAGCAGTACTTC
TRBJ2-2	TRBV18	-	-	CASSLLWSGDTGELFF	TGTGCCAGCTCACTACTCTGGTCCGGGGACACCGGGGAGCTGTTTTTT